Presented here are 23 T cell receptor beta chains from one specimen sequenced in a study of shared clonotypes between healthy human individuals. Profiling relied on immunoSEQ multiplex PCR, and the TCRdb table lists in-frame clones only, not all of them. Of some 1 million clones in the sample, 65% to 80% were seen once. The sample comprised memory CD4+ T cells sorted from blood. Subset of the sample: CD45RA-negative fraction. The origin of the receptors is a young man in good health.

The genes are TRBV9 and TRBJ2-1; D possibly corresponds to TRBD2 (6 bases). Germline V gives CDR1 SGDLS, CDR2 YYNGEE. The CDR3 runs to 15 residues. V lost 4 bases and J lost 2, with 13 bases in between. CDR3 region: CASSSLGEAYNEQFF. CDR3 DNA sequence: TGTGCCAGCAGCTCCCTGGGGGAGGCCTACAATGAGCAGTTCTTC.

About this clone: This CDR3 is also generated by other DNA sequences in the sample. V gene TRBV5-4 combines with J gene TRBJ1-3; D gene unclear. Trimming removed 0 bases at V and 1 base at J, with 5 bases between. In germline, CDR1 is SGHNT, CDR2 YYREEE (reference sequence). CDR3 length equals 14 residues. The CDR3 DNA reads TGTGCCAGCAGCTTGGGGGGATCTGGAAACACCATATATTTT. The encoded protein is CASSLGGSGNTIYF.

This chain joins TRBV9 and TRBJ2-7; D possibly uses TRBD1 or TRBD2 (5 bases each). Deletions cut 3 bases from V and 6 bases from J, with 16 bases between. The CDR3 has 14 amino acids. The V gene's germline CDR1 is SGDLS and CDR2 YYNGEE. DNA for the CDR3: TGTGCCAGCAGCGAGGGAGATCGTAGGGGCGAGCAGTACTTC. Translated: CASSEGDRRGEQYF.

There are many counts of this clone. CDR3 nucleotides: TGTGCCAGCAGCTCCCACCCTGACAGACTCAATGAGCAGTTCTTC. Its protein is CASSSHPDRLNEQFF. The rearrangement uses TRBV5-5 and TRBJ2-1; perhaps TRBD1 as D (5 bases). The CDR3 consists of 15 residues. The ends were cut back, 3 bases at V and 6 bases at J, with 16 bases in the middle. Germline CDR1 SGHKS, CDR2 YYEKEE (reference sequence).

The rearrangement joins TRBV11-3 to TRBJ2-1; 8 bases map to TRBD2. Germline lookup yields CDR1 SGHNT and CDR2 YENEEA. The CDR3 runs 15 residues. V trimming: 5 bases; J trimming: 9 bases; junction bases outside the gene matches: 12. DNA for the CDR3: TGTGCCAGCAGCCCCGCTAGCGGGCCCATTTCTGAGCAGTTCTTC. This gives the protein CASSPASGPISEQFF.

This chain uses TRBV6-5 with TRBJ1-1; D is undetermined. V was cut by 0 bases and J by 2 bases, with 7 bases left in between. The germline V gene encodes CDR1 MNHEY and CDR2 SVGAGI. The CDR3 has 14 amino acids. The CDR3, as DNA: TGTGCCAGCAGTTACTCGGGTTCCAACACTGAAGCTTTCTTT. Protein sequence: CASSYSGSNTEAFF.

This clone has only one observation. Germline is not matched at one junction end, which may reflect a read error. The J gene is TRBJ2-2, the V gene TRBV7-7, with TRBD2 as a possible D gene (6 bases). The CDR3 covers 16 residues. Germline assignment: CDR1 SSHAT and CDR2 FNYEAQ (reference sequence). CDR3 sequence: CASSLGSGTGTGELFF. DNA for the CDR3: TGTGCTAGCAGCTTAGGTAGCGGCACAGGAACCGGGGAGCTGTTTTTT.

The gene calls are TRBV7-2 and TRBJ1-2; D is undetermined. Trimming took off 1 base at V and 5 bases at J, with 2 bases between the two ends. Germline lookup yields CDR1 SGHTA and CDR2 FQGNSA. The CDR3 spans 11 residues. DNA of the CDR3: TGTGCCAGCAGCTTAGTATATGGCTACACCTTC. As protein: CASSLVYGYTF. Together with reference TRBV7-2 and TRBJ1-2, the CDR3 gives the full variable domain: GAGVSQSPSNKVTEKGKDVELRCDPISGHTALYWYRQSLGQGLEFLIYFQGNSAPDKSGLPSDRFSAERTGGSVSTLTIQRTQQEDSAVYLCASSLVYGYTFGSGTRLTVV.

The chain links TRBV27 to TRBJ2-5, with 10 positions matching TRBD1. Germline loops: CDR1 MNHEY, CDR2 SMNVEV (reference sequence). The J segment lost 7 bases and the V segment lost 6 bases, leaving 8 bases of the junction unmatched. The CDR3 spans 14 residues. The CDR3 reads CASRQTGGSGTQYF. The CDR3 nucleotides are TGTGCCAGCAGACAGACAGGGGGCTCAGGGACCCAGTACTTC.

This clone has more than one count but fewer than ten. V and J are TRBV7-2 and TRBJ1-1, with 7 positions matching TRBD1. The CDR3 extends over 14 amino acids. Germline CDR1 SGHTA, CDR2 FQGNSA. Germline trimming cut 7 bases from V and 2 bases from J; bases unmatched to any gene: 7. The CDR3 region is CASKGTDSNTEAFF. CDR3 sequence (DNA): TGTGCCAGCAAGGGGACAGACAGTAACACTGAAGCTTTCTTT. The variable domain in full, with the rest retrieved from reference TRBV7-2 and TRBJ1-1, is GAGVSQSPSNKVTEKGKDVELRCDPISGHTALYWYRQSLGQGLEFLIYFQGNSAPDKSGLPSDRFSAERTGGSVSTLTIQRTQQEDSAVYLCASKGTDSNTEAFFGQGTRLTVV.

The gene calls are TRBV9 and TRBJ1-6; a weak D match, TRBD1 (6 bases). CDR1 is SGDLS, CDR2 YYNGEE, per germline. The CDR3 sequence is 15 residues long. With 0 bases removed from V and 6 bases from J, the gap between germline ends came to 10 bases. CDR3 sequence: CASSVGGGGNSPLHF. The CDR3 DNA reads as TGTGCCAGCAGCGTAGGGGGAGGGGGTAATTCACCCCTCCACTTT.

The chain has TRBV2 and TRBJ1-6, with D unclear. The CDR3 is made up of 17 amino acids. Trimming removed 3 bases from V and 0 bases from J, with 12 bases in between. Germline V gene lookup returns CDR1 SNHLY and CDR2 FYNNEI. As DNA, the CDR3 is TGTGCCAGCAGTGAGAGGCAGTTAAGCTCCTATAATTCACCCCTCCACTTT. Protein: CASSERQLSSYNSPLHF.

This rearrangement joins TRBV30 to TRBJ1-1; 7 bases align to TRBD1. The CDR3 covers 14 residues. The trim removed 6 bases at V and 4 bases at J, leaving 11 bases unmatched. The germline V gene has CDR1 GTSNPN and CDR2 SVGIG (reference sequence). The CDR3 nucleotides are TGTGCCTGCAATAAACAGGGGACCGGCACTGAAGCTTTCTTT. Translated: CACNKQGTGTEAFF. Based on the CDR3 plus reference TRBV30 and TRBJ1-1, the full variable domain is SQTIHQWPATLVQPVGSPLSLECTVEGTSNPNLYWYRQAAGRGLQLLFYSVGIGQISSEVPQNLSASRPQDRQFILSSKKLLLSDSGFYLCACNKQGTGTEAFFGQGTRLTVV.

The genes are TRBV10-3 and TRBJ1-3; the D is unclear. Germline lookup yields CDR1 ENHRY and CDR2 SYGVKD. V was cut by 6 bases and J by 1 base, with 10 bases left in between. The CDR3 spans 14 residues. The CDR3 DNA reads TGTGCCATCAGGGACGCTACTTCTGGAAACACCATATATTTT. Protein sequence: CAIRDATSGNTIYF.

For this clone: Other DNA sequences of this sample code for an identical CDR3. The chain carries TRBV5-1 and TRBJ2-3, with 7 bases aligning to TRBD2. This CDR3 comprises 16 residues. V lost 0 bases, J lost 0 bases, and 4 bases stayed unmatched. CDR1 is SGHRS and CDR2 is YFSETQ in the germline V gene. The chain's CDR3 is CASSLGSSGSTDTQYF. CDR3 sequence (DNA): TGCGCCAGCAGCTTGGGGTCTAGCGGTAGCACAGATACGCAGTATTTT.

The chain carries TRBV5-1 and TRBJ1-2; a possible D gene is TRBD1 (5 bases). In germline, CDR1 is SGHRS, CDR2 YFSETQ. The CDR3 contains 15 residues. With 0 bases removed from V and 0 bases from J, the gap between germline ends came to 9 bases. CDR3 sequence: CASSLAQGANYGYTF. Here the CDR3 DNA reads TGCGCCAGCAGCTTGGCTCAGGGCGCTAACTATGGCTACACCTTC.

The chain recombines TRBV19 with TRBJ2-7, with 8 bases fitting TRBD1. CDR3 length equals 13 residues. Germline CDR1 LNHDA, CDR2 SQIVND (reference sequence). The ends lost 6 bases at V and 3 bases at J; junction bases unmatched: 4. CDR3 protein: CASSGTGGYEQYF. CDR3 nucleotides: TGTGCCAGTAGCGGGACAGGCGGCTACGAGCAGTACTTC.

The V gene is TRBV10-3, the J gene TRBJ2-7; D unresolved. The germline V gene has CDR1 ENHRY and CDR2 SYGVKD. The V gene lost 4 bases and the J gene lost 3 bases, with 13 bases spanning the gap. The CDR3 is 14 residues long. The CDR3 sequence is CAISVDWKNYEQYF. The CDR3 region has the DNA TGTGCCATCAGTGTAGACTGGAAAAACTACGAGCAGTACTTC.

The chain links TRBV7-9 to TRBJ2-7; D is ambiguous. CDR1 SEHNR and CDR2 FQNEAQ come from the germline V gene (reference sequence). This CDR3 comprises 12 residues. Trimming took 3 bases from V and 2 from J, leaving 5 bases between them. The CDR3 nucleotides are TGTGCCAGCAGCTTCAGTCCCTACGAGCAGTACTTC. Amino acids: CASSFSPYEQYF.

The chain employs TRBV18 and TRBJ2-1; TRBD2 matches at 8 bases. Germline CDR1 KGHSH, CDR2 LQKENI. This CDR3 spans 16 amino acids. V was pared by 0 bases and J by 6 bases, with 7 bases of the junction left unmatched. As DNA, the CDR3 is TGTGCCAGCTCACCACCGTTTAGCGGGAACGCCAATGAGCAGTTCTTC. Translation gives CASSPPFSGNANEQFF.

The sample holds one count of this clone. The V and J genes are TRBV5-1 and TRBJ2-2; the match to TRBD2 covers 9 bases. The V gene end was trimmed by 2 bases and the J gene end by 13 bases; junction bases not matched to a gene: 0. Germline V lookup: CDR1 SGHRS, CDR2 YFSETQ. This CDR3 is built from 11 residues. The CDR3 loop reads CASSLLAGLFF. As DNA, the CDR3 is TGCGCCAGCAGCTTACTAGCGGGGCTGTTTTTT.

The chain joins TRBV19 to TRBJ2-5; perhaps TRBD1 as D (5 bases). The germline gives CDR1 LNHDA, CDR2 SQIVND (reference sequence). This CDR3 comprises 13 residues. The V end lost 0 bases, the J end lost 5 bases, and 7 bases lay between the germline ends. CDR3 in amino acids: CASSIETAETQYF. The CDR3 nucleotides read TGTGCCAGTAGTATAGAGACAGCGGAGACCCAGTACTTC. Full variable domain (remainder filled in from reference TRBV19 and TRBJ2-5): DGGITQSPKYLFRKEGQNVTLSCEQNLNHDAMYWYRQDPGQGLRLIYYSQIVNDFQKGDIAEGYSVSREKKESFPLTVTSAQKNPTAFYLCASSIETAETQYFGPGTRLLVL.

This chain connects TRBV5-1 to TRBJ2-2; no reliable D call. The V end lost 2 bases, the J end lost 0 bases, and 8 bases lay between the germline ends. There are 15 residues in the CDR3. CDR1 SGHRS and CDR2 YFSETQ come from the germline V gene. The CDR3 coding sequence is TGCGCCAGCAGCTTCAGTCTACCGAACACCGGGGAGCTGTTTTTT. It specifies CASSFSLPNTGELFF. Variable domain in full (rest from reference TRBV5-1 and TRBJ2-2): KAGVTQTPRYLIKTRGQQVTLSCSPISGHRSVSWYQQTPGQGLQFLFEYFSETQRNKGNFPGRFSGRQFSNSRSEMNVSTLELGDSALYLCASSFSLPNTGELFFGEGSRLTVL.